These T cell receptor beta chains were read from a single sample in a study of cytomegalovirus exposure and HLA in healthy donors. Here immunoSEQ multiplex PCR was the method, and the copy in TCRdb shows in-frame clones only, minus some. In all, the sample yields 91,000 or so clones. The sequenced sample consisted of PBMCs. These receptors were obtained from a woman younger than 45 in good health and CMV-seronegative. The CDR3 runs from the conserved cysteine through the conserved F or W. A D gene is named only where the DNA matches it firmly. The listing skips clone size in some rows; elsewhere it reads once, few, many or a size class.

J: TRBJ2-1; size: -; D: -; V: TRBV7-3; CDR3: CASSFSVGGPNEQFF; DNA: TGTGCCAGCAGCTTTAGTGTGGGGGGGCCCAATGAGCAGTTCTTC
J: TRBJ1-2; size: -; D: -; V: TRBV9; CDR3: CASSVGSGESHYGYTF; DNA: TGTGCCAGCAGCGTAGGATCAGGGGAGTCTCACTATGGCTACACCTTC
J: TRBJ2-1; size: -; D: TRBD2; V: TRBV5-4; CDR3: CASSLRLAGIYNEQFF; DNA: TGTGCCAGCAGCTTGCGGCTAGCGGGGATCTACAATGAGCAGTTCTTC
J: TRBJ1-5; size: -; D: -; V: TRBV4-1; CDR3: CASSQAGQTELSNQPQHF; DNA: TGCGCCAGCAGCCAAGCGGGACAAACTGAGCTAAGCAATCAGCCCCAGCATTTT
J: TRBJ2-1; size: medium-sized; D: TRBD1; V: TRBV10-2; CDR3: CASSYRGREQFF; DNA: TGCGCCAGCAGTTACAGGGGACGTGAGCAGTTCTTC
J: TRBJ2-7; size: -; D: TRBD1; V: TRBV6-5; CDR3: CASSAGTGRYEQYF; DNA: TGTGCCAGCAGTGCCGGGACAGGGCGCTACGAGCAGTACTTC
J: TRBJ1-1; size: -; D: TRBD1; V: TRBV9; CDR3: CASSGQGTTEAFF; DNA: TGTGCCAGCAGCGGACAGGGGACGACTGAAGCTTTCTTT
J: TRBJ1-1; size: -; D: TRBD1; V: TRBV5-1; CDR3: CASSLGDPGQMNTEAFF; DNA: TGCGCCAGCAGCTTGGGAGATCCGGGACAGATGAACACTGAAGCTTTCTTT
J: TRBJ2-1; size: -; D: TRBD2; V: TRBV5-4; CDR3: CASSLVGRGVEEQFF; DNA: TGTGCCAGCAGCTTGGTAGGACGGGGGGTTGAGGAGCAGTTCTTC
J: TRBJ2-1; size: -; D: TRBD1; V: TRBV19; CDR3: CASTPGQGVLDEQFF; DNA: TGTGCCAGTACCCCCGGACAGGGGGTCCTGGATGAGCAGTTCTTC
J: TRBJ2-1; size: -; D: TRBD2; V: TRBV5-4; CDR3: CASSSPSSGGPNNEQFF; DNA: TGTGCCAGCAGCTCCCCGTCTAGCGGGGGACCTAACAATGAGCAGTTCTTC
J: TRBJ2-3; size: -; D: -; V: TRBV29-1; CDR3: CSVERQGTDTQYF; DNA: TGCAGCGTTGAAAGGCAGGGCACAGATACGCAGTATTTT
J: TRBJ1-6; size: -; D: -; V: TRBV5-6; CDR3: CASSLGQTNSPLHF; DNA: TGTGCCAGCAGCTTGGGACAGACTAATTCACCCCTCCACTTT
J: TRBJ1-2; size: -; D: -; V: TRBV5-6; CDR3: CASSRDSYGYTF; DNA: TGTGCCAGCAGCCGAGACAGCTATGGCTACACCTTC